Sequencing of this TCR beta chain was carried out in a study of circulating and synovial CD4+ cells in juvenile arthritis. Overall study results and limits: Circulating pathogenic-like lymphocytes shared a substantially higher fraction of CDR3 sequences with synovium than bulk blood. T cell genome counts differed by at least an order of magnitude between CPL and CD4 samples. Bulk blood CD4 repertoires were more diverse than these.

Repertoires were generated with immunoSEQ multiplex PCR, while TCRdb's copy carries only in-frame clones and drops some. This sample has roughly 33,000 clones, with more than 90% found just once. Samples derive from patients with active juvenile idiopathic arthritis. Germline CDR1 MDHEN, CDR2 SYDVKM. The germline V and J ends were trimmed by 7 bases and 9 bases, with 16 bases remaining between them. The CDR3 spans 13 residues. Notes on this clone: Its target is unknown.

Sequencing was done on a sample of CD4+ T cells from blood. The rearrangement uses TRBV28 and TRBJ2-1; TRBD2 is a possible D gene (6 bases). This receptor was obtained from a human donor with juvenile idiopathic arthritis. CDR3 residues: CASISGVEGEQFF. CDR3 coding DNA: TGTGCCAGCATCTCGGGAGTAGAAGGTGAGCAGTTCTTC.